This TCR beta chain was sequenced in a study of OX40 agonist ivuxolimab in advanced cancers. Study at large: The dose-escalation cohort had hepatocellular carcinoma, melanoma, renal cell or head and neck cancer. General study points: Averaging showed that CD8+ T cells had more expanded clones than CD4+ did. With doses of 0.1 to 3.0 mg/kg, CD4+ and CD8+ blood T cells had undergone clonal expansion by week 6.

The germline CDR1 and CDR2 sequences are MNHEY and SMNVEV (reference sequence). With V trimmed by 4 bases and J by 5 bases, 5 bases remained unmatched. The CDR3 is made up of 16 amino acids. This clone was counted once. The antigen is unknown. Patients were ruled out by autoimmune disease history or systemic immunosuppression. Some clones are missing from TCRdb's copy, which holds only in-frame ones; the method was immunoSEQ multiplex PCR. The sample comprises 100,000 or so clones, approximately 91% of which are singletons, and 0.7% to 0.9% rests with the top ten. This clonotype was obtained from an adult with an advanced solid tumor such as melanoma, head and neck, liver or kidney cancer. The rearrangement uses TRBV27 and TRBJ1-6, with 10 bases matching TRBD1. Specimen: CD4+ or CD8+ T cells sorted from blood, collected in a trial of the OX40 agonist ivuxolimab. The CDR3 here is CASSYFGTGDNSPLHF. The CDR3 nucleotides read TGTGCCAGCAGTTACTTCGGGACAGGGGATAATTCACCCCTCCACTTT.